These 5 T cell receptor beta chains were sequenced from one sample in a study of shared clonotypes between healthy human individuals. Assay: immunoSEQ multiplex PCR; the TCRdb copy retains only in-frame clones and omits some. Here the sample spans about 590,000 clones, just under 97% being singletons. CD45RO-negative, CCR7-selected cells formed the naive CD8 fraction, which excluded terminally differentiated effector memory CD45RA+ cells. Sample: naive CD8+ T cells sorted from blood. The source is a young woman in good health.

The J gene is TRBJ1-5, the V gene TRBV5-5, with a weak D call TRBD1 (6 bases). CDR1 and CDR2 (germline): SGHKS, YYEKEE (reference sequence). The CDR3 runs to 15 residues. Trimming pared 0 bases from V and 3 bases from J, leaving 10 bases between. This chain's CDR3 is CASSLETGFNQPQHF. The DNA of the CDR3 is TGTGCCAGCAGCTTGGAGACAGGCTTCAATCAGCCCCAGCATTTT.

The CDR3 sequence: CSVGNNYGYTF. The CDR3 DNA reads TGCAGCGTTGGAAACAACTATGGCTACACCTTC. The chain has TRBV29-1 and TRBJ1-2, with D unclear. Between the trimmed V and J ends, which lost 4 bases and 2 bases, there was a span of 5 bases. This CDR3 region has 11 residues. Germline V lookup: CDR1 SQVTM, CDR2 ANQGSEA.

The chain combines TRBV6-1 with TRBJ2-7, with a weak D call TRBD1 (5 bases). CDR1 is MNHNS and CDR2 is SASEGT in the germline V gene. The CDR3 contains 15 residues. Between the trimmed V and J ends, which lost 6 bases and 3 bases, there was a span of 18 bases. The CDR3 DNA is TGTGCCAGCAGGAGCAGGGCAGGACGACACTACGAGCAGTACTTC. Protein sequence: CASRSRAGRHYEQYF.

The chain carries TRBV7-9 and TRBJ2-3, with TRBD1 identical over 8 bases. V was pared by 2 bases and J by 4 bases, with 2 bases of the junction left unmatched. Germline-derived CDR1 and CDR2 are SEHNR and FQNEAQ (reference sequence). The CDR3 totals 14 residues. This CDR3 is CASSLQGASDTQYF. CDR3 DNA sequence: TGTGCCAGCAGCTTACAGGGGGCCTCAGATACGCAGTATTTT.

The V and J genes are TRBV9 and TRBJ2-2; 8 positions agree with TRBD1. This CDR3 is built from 16 residues. From germline, CDR1 is SGDLS and CDR2 YYNGEE. The trim removed 3 bases at V and 5 bases at J, leaving 9 bases unmatched. CDR3 protein: CASSESGTGLTGELFF. The CDR3 nucleotides read TGTGCCAGCAGCGAATCCGGGACAGGTTTAACCGGGGAGCTGTTTTTT.